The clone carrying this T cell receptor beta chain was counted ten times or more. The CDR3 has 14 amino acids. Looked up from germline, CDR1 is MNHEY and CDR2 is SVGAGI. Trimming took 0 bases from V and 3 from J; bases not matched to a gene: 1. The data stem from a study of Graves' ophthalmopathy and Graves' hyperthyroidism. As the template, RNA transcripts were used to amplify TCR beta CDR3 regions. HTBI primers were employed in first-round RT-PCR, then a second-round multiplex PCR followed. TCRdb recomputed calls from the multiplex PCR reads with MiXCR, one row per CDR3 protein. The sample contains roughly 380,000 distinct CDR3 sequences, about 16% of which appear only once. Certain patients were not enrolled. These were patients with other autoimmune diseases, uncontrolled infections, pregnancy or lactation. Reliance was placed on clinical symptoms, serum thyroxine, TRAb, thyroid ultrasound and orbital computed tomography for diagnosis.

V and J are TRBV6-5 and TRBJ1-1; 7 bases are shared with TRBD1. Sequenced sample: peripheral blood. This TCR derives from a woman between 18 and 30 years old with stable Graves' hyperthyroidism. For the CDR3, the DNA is TGTGCCAGCAGTTACTCGACAGGGCACACTGAAGCTTTCTTT. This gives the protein CASSYSTGHTEAFF.